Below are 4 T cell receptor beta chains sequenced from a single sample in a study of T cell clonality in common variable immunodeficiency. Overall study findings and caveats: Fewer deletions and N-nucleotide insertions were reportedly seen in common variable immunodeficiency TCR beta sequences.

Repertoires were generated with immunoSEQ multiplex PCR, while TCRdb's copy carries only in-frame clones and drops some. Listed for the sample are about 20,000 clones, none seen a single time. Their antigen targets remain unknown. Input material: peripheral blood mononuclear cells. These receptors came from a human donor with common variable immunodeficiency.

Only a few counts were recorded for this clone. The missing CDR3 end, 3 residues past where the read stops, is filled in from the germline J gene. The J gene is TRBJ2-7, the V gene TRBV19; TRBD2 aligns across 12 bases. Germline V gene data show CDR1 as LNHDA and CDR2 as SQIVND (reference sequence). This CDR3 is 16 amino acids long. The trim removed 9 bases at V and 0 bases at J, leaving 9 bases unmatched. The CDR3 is CASAVTSGSRSYEQYF. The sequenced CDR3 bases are TGTGCCAGCGCCGTGACTAGCGGGAGTCGCTCCTACGAG. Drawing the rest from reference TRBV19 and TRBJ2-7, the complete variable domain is DGGITQSPKYLFRKEGQNVTLSCEQNLNHDAMYWYRQDPGQGLRLIYYSQIVNDFQKGDIAEGYSVSREKKESFPLTVTSAQKNPTAFYLCASAVTSGSRSYEQYFGPGTRLTVT.

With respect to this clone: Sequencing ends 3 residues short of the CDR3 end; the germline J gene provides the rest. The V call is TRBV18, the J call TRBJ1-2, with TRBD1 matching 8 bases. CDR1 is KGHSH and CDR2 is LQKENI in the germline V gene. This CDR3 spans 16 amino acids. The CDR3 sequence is CASSPNTGTGPFGYTF. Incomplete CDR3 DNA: TGTGCCAGCTCACCCAATACCGGGACAGGCCCTTTTGGG.

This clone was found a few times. CDR3 DNA, as far as it was read: TGTGCCAGCAGCTCCGGACTAGCGGGCGCCTACGAG. Protein: CASSSGLAGAYE. The full CDR3 reads CASSSGLAGAYEQYF. This chain connects TRBV7-2 to TRBJ2-7, with TRBD2 identical over 11 bases. Read coverage stops 3 residues before the CDR3 terminus; the germline J gene supplies the remainder. This CDR3 spans 15 amino acids. Germline V gene lookup returns CDR1 SGHTA and CDR2 FQGNSA. Trimming at V came to 4 bases and at J to 2 bases, leaving 4 bases not matched to a gene.

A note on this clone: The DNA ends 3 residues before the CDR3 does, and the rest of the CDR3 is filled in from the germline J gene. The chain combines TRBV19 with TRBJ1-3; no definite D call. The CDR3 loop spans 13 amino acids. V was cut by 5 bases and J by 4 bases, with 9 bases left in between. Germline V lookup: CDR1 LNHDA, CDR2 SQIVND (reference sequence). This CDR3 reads CASSRSGGNTIYF. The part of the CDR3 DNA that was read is TGTGCCAGTAGTCGTTCCGGGGGAAACACC.